The rows below give T cell receptor beta chains drawn from one sample of a study of blood T cell repertoires in COVID-19. The repertoire was sequenced with immunoSEQ multiplex PCR; TCRdb's copy has only in-frame clones and lacks some. The sample shows 100,000 to 150,000 clones, approximately 85% of them seen only once. The specimen was peripheral blood. The receptors were gathered from a woman older than 75 with COVID-19, enrolled during active disease. CDR3s include the opening cysteine and the closing phenylalanine or tryptophan.

TRBV6-6 | CASRPSGYSYNEQFF
TRBV28 | CASSYGAGGWQDTQYF
TRBV6-5 | CASSYSGTGGLFGYTF
TRBV7-2 | CASSAPLRTSGPSYNEQFF
TRBV21-1 | CASSRKMYGGGPYNEQFF
TRBV27 | CASSLREGLYEQYF
TRBV7-9 | CASSLQRQPRSTDTQYF
TRBV3-1/TRBV3-2 | CASSQFASEGAQYF
TRBV4-2 | CASSPGTGSSTEAFF
TRBV19 | CASNSGRAGSETQYF
TRBV24-1 | CATSEGGRTDTQYF
TRBV7-2 | CASSPNRGMNTEAFF
TRBV23-1 | CASARLISLQGEQYF
TRBV7-3 | CASSLNQGELFF
TRBV6-2/TRBV6-3 | CASSYGDSPTRTQYF
TRBV9 | CASSVEASGRVETQYF
TRBV25-1 | CASSKMAGGGYGYTF
TRBV15 | CATSRTRGSQDEQYF
TRBV19 | CASSTLAGGQDTQYF
TRBV5-6 | CASSDRTGETEAFF
TRBV3-1/TRBV3-2 | CASSQDWREWDNEQFF
TRBV3-1/TRBV3-2 | CASSQPDNEQFF
TRBV5-1 | CASSSAQGLENTEAFF
TRBV5-1 | CASSFVRGDGELFF
TRBV7-2 | CASSLEPLAGITDTQYF
TRBV11-1 | CASSWDRVTYNEQFF
TRBV6-6 | CASSTWDRPYEQYF
TRBV28 | CASSTGTAGGETQYF
TRBV7-6 | CASSLEGATYSGANVLTF
TRBV2 | CASKDRGLDQPQHF
TRBV7-9 | CASSDGTGYYEQYF
TRBV5-4 | CASSPYSRTGEETQYF
TRBV5-4 | CASSPGSSGTSTDTQYF
TRBV7-2 | CASSLDGRARWLSIYEQFF
TRBV11-2 | CASSLRPLDPKNIQYF
TRBV19 | CASSHGTGGFYEQYF
TRBV9 | CASSALIDRESPLHF
TRBV2 | CASRERETNTGELFF
TRBV5-1 | CASSPDNNYGYTF
TRBV7-9 | CASSLPTGVANEKLFF
TRBV13 | CASSLGAGPSTDTQYF
TRBV24-1 | CATSDTGTGDYGYTF
TRBV5-1 | CASRKEPSTPALEQYF
TRBV9 | CASSVSAGGEKLFF